Reported below is one TCR beta chain. The data originate from a study of blood T cells in healthy people across ages. The study recruited healthy Caucasian donors from Russia who were aged roughly 6 to 95. Samples had at least 6.5 million PBMCs isolated from them. There are 16 residues in the CDR3. Germline V CDR1 and CDR2: MNHEY, SVGAGI. Trimming left V 5 bases short and J 5 bases short, with 22 bases between. Then a second PCR, running about 6 to 12 cycles, was carried out with a sample-barcoded 5' primer and a J-beta primer mix. TCRdb analysed the 5' RACE reads with MiXCR anew, one entry per CDR3 protein. The sample contains roughly 1,500,000 distinct CDR3 sequences, approximately 38% of which appear only once.

The sample consisted of blood. The chain is built from TRBV6-5 and TRBJ2-7, with D possibly called TRBD1 or TRBD2 (5 bases each). The sequence derives from a woman between 18 and 29 years old in good health. CDR3 DNA: TGTGCCAGCAGTCGCTTAGAGGGGCGGTTAACCCACGAGCAGTACTTC. Translation gives CASSRLEGRLTHEQYF.